This record looks at one T cell receptor beta chain sequence and its context. Its antigen remains unknown. This record belongs to a study of CXCR3-negative and CXCR3-positive naive CD8 T cells. Naive CD8+ T cells carried a CD45RO-CCR7+CD27+CD95- phenotype. Study results and caveats: TRBV-TRBJ usage was alike in naive CXCR3-negative and CXCR3-positive cells but differed in memory cells. In CXCR3-positive naive cells, the TRB CDR3s were more hydrophobic than in CXCR3-negative naive cells.

The CDR3 has 19 amino acids. The V gene's germline CDR1 is SGHAT and CDR2 FQNNGV. With UMI labels, 5' RACE was used to prepare the TRB cDNA libraries. For each CDR3 protein, TCRdb gives one entry from its re-call of the 5' RACE reads, without DNA. Here the sample table reports approximately 140,000 distinct CDR3 sequences. The material sequenced was naive CXCR3+ CD8+ T cells from blood. Described subset: CD45RO-CCR7+CD27+CD95- naive CD8+ T cells expressing CXCR3 (TNR3+). This receptor was taken from a human donor in good health. Some clones in this sample may be carry-over from other donors' samples. The V gene is TRBV11-2, the J gene TRBJ2-3; TCRdb names TRBD1, which stays unverified in the absence of DNA. The CDR3 sequence: CASSLDRQDTMASTDTQYF.